This T cell receptor (beta chain) was observed in a study of CD8+CD57+ T cells in acquired aplastic anemia. In the study overall: On average, sorted CD4+ and CD8+ cells gave 3 to 4 ug of DNA.

This clonotype was counted between two and nine times. What it binds is not known. The V end lost 5 bases, the J end lost 0 bases, and 11 bases lay between the germline ends. CDR1 and CDR2 (germline): SEHNR, FQNEAQ (reference sequence). The CDR3 extends over 15 amino acids. Study-wide findings and caveats: Almost 30 sequences, all CD8+ CDR3, were shared between patients and controls. Patients versus controls showed no significant CD8+ Simpson's diversity difference.

Profiling of TCR beta VDJ combinations and CDR3 sequences used genomic DNA as template. TCRdb redid the calling of the reads with MiXCR, one entry per CDR3 protein. This sample has more than 150,000 distinct CDR3 sequences, with roughly 64% found just once. The V gene is TRBV7-9, the J gene TRBJ1-3; the D gene is possibly TRBD1 (6 bases). The clonotype was recovered from a human donor with severe aplastic anemia or a healthy control (not recorded which). Sequenced input: sorted CD4+, CD8+, or CD8+CD57+ T cells (not recorded which) from PBMCs. Here the CDR3 DNA reads TGTGCCAGCAGCCACAGGGAAAACTCTGGAAACACCATATATTTT. Translated, it gives CASSHRENSGNTIYF.